These 4 T cell receptor beta chains were sequenced from one sample in a study of neurological immune-mediated disorders. TCRdb reprocessed the 5' RACE reads with MiXCR, giving one entry per CDR3 protein. The data hold tens of thousands of distinct CDR3 sequences, with about 10% observed a single time. The time point is: longitudinal time-point 1 (baseline). Material: PBMCs. Receptor source: a male donor with HTLV-1-associated myelopathy (HAM/TSP).

This clonotype was found many times. The chain is built from TRBV10-3 and TRBJ1-3, with TRBD1 matching over 9 bases. This CDR3 has 15 residues. Germline values: CDR1 ENHRY, CDR2 SYGVKD. With 8 bases clipped from V and 1 base from J, the junction kept 6 bases outside the gene matches. The CDR3 reads CAIRDRVNSGNTIYF. The CDR3 DNA reads TGTGCCATCCGGGACAGGGTTAATTCTGGAAACACCATATATTTT.

In its sample, this clonotype was seen many times. The J gene is TRBJ2-3, the V gene TRBV7-8; 7 positions match TRBD2. Germline CDR1 reads SGHVS; CDR2 reads FQNEAQ. Unmatched junction bases numbered 7, after V lost 6 bases and J lost 1 base. The CDR3 is 15 residues long. The DNA for the CDR3 is TGTGCCAGCAGTGAATGGGGGGGGGGCACAGATACGCAGTATTTT. This codes for CASSEWGGGTDTQYF.

The table lists this clonotype with many counts. The rearrangement uses TRBV6-2 or TRBV6-3 and TRBJ1-5; no reliable D call. This CDR3 spans 13 amino acids. Germline assignment: CDR1 MNHEY and CDR2 SVGEGT. V was shortened by 3 bases and J by 7 bases, with 10 bases between the two germline ends. DNA for the CDR3: TGTGCCAGCAGTTATGAATGGAGACAGCCCCAGCATTTT. Encoded protein: CASSYEWRQPQHF.

This clonotype was recorded many times. The V gene is TRBV5-5, the J gene TRBJ2-1; D may correspond to TRBD1 or TRBD2 (5 bases each). Germline-derived CDR1 and CDR2 are SGHKS and YYEKEE (reference sequence). V was pared by 1 base and J by 5 bases, with 19 bases between. This CDR3 has 17 amino acids. The CDR3: CASSLTPGTNSNNEQFF. CDR3 DNA: TGTGCCAGCAGCTTGACCCCGGGGACCAATTCCAACAATGAGCAGTTCTTC.